This T cell receptor (beta chain) derives from a study of T cell changes during pregnancy in multiple sclerosis. Sequencing used immunoSEQ multiplex PCR; TCRdb keeps in-frame clones, though not all of them. This table has tens of thousands of clones, roughly 91% appearing once. The germline gives CDR1 SNHLY, CDR2 FYNNEI. The CDR3 is 16 residues long. V lost 6 bases and J lost 3, with 18 bases in between. This specimen was peripheral blood, taken in the third trimester of pregnancy. The chain uses TRBV2 and TRBJ2-4; no reliable D call. This clonotype was sampled from a female donor in good health, enrolled as a control in a pregnancy study. The CDR3 loop is CASSDTLVANKNIQYF. The DNA for the CDR3 is TGTGCCAGCAGCGACACACTCGTGGCCAACAAAAACATTCAGTACTTC.